This passage covers 26 T cell receptor beta chains from one sample sequenced in a study of cytomegalovirus exposure and HLA in healthy donors. Sequencing was performed with immunoSEQ multiplex PCR; in TCRdb, only in-frame clones are kept and a portion is missing. The repertoire holds 200,000 or so clones, with just over 90% as singletons. The specimen was PBMCs. Source of these receptors: a woman younger than 35 in good health and CMV-seronegative.

This chain links TRBV18 with TRBJ2-1, with TRBD2 identical over 9 bases. This CDR3 region has 16 residues. Germline-derived CDR1 and CDR2 are KGHSH and LQKENI. With 3 bases clipped from V and 4 bases from J, the junction kept 7 bases outside the gene matches. The CDR3 sequence is CASSPQSSGVYNEQFF. The CDR3 bases are TGTGCCAGCTCACCTCAGTCTAGCGGGGTATACAATGAGCAGTTCTTC.

V gene TRBV6-5 combines with J gene TRBJ1-2; 9 positions match TRBD1. The germline V gene has CDR1 MNHEY and CDR2 SVGAGI. The junction had 9 bases not matched to a gene; V was cut back by 3 bases and J by 4 bases. The CDR3 covers 16 residues. The CDR3, as DNA: TGTGCCAGCAGTTATGGGACAGGGCGAGCCCCCTATGGCTACACCTTC. Protein sequence: CASSYGTGRAPYGYTF.

The V gene is TRBV25-1, the J gene TRBJ2-1, with 10 bases identical to TRBD2. The CDR3 extends over 14 amino acids. Germline lookup yields CDR1 MGHDK and CDR2 SYGVNS. J was trimmed by 8 bases and V by 3 bases; bases with no gene match: 4. CDR3 region: CASSESSGRHEQFF. The CDR3, as DNA: TGTGCCAGCAGTGAGTCTAGCGGGAGACATGAGCAGTTCTTC.

This sequence joins TRBV15 and TRBJ1-3, with 11 bases identical to TRBD1. Germline loops: CDR1 LNHNV, CDR2 YYDKDF (reference sequence). J lost 4 bases, V lost 3 bases, and 5 bases had no gene match. The CDR3 is made up of 16 amino acids. For the CDR3, the DNA is TGTGCCACCAGCAGGCTGGGACAGGGGGGAGGAAACACCATATATTTT. Amino acids: CATSRLGQGGGNTIYF.

This clone has just a few counts. The chain carries TRBV6-5 and TRBJ2-2; 10 positions agree with TRBD2. CDR3 length: 16 amino acids. V shed 1 base and J 6 bases; nucleotides not matched to a gene: 5. CDR1 and CDR2 (germline): MNHEY, SVGAGI. The CDR3 region is CASSYFLAGVPGELFF. Here the CDR3 DNA reads TGTGCCAGCAGTTACTTTCTAGCGGGAGTGCCCGGGGAGCTGTTTTTT.

This chain joins TRBV2 and TRBJ2-1; the match to TRBD1 covers 10 bases. The CDR3 is 14 residues long. V lost 3 bases and J lost 7; bases outside the gene matches: 3. CDR1 is SNHLY, CDR2 FYNNEI, per germline. The CDR3 bases are TGTGCCAGCAGTGATCTGGGACAGGGGAATGAGCAGTTCTTC. Protein product: CASSDLGQGNEQFF.

The genes are TRBV19 and TRBJ1-2; 7 bases map to TRBD1. Trimming cost V 4 bases and J 5 bases; bases outside gene matches: 7. From germline, CDR1 is LNHDA and CDR2 SQIVND (reference sequence). This CDR3 spans 14 amino acids. The CDR3 nucleotides are TGTGCCAGTAGTACGCTTGACAGGGTATATGGCTACACCTTC. Protein sequence: CASSTLDRVYGYTF.

The chain couples TRBV28 to TRBJ1-1, with D maybe TRBD1 (5 bases). The CDR3 loop spans 14 amino acids. Trimming removed 6 bases from V and 5 bases from J, with 16 bases in between. Germline loops: CDR1 MDHEN, CDR2 SYDVKM. The CDR3 reads CASSRRREGTEAFF. CDR3 nucleotides: TGTGCCAGCAGCCGACGAAGGGAGGGGACTGAAGCTTTCTTT.

The chain carries TRBV5-4 and TRBJ1-1, with TRBD1 identical over 9 bases. V was pared by 3 bases and J by 5 bases, with 5 bases of the junction left unmatched. This CDR3 contains 14 residues. Germline V lookup: CDR1 SGHNT, CDR2 YYREEE (reference sequence). As DNA, the CDR3 is TGTGCCAGCAGCTCCCGGGACAGGGAGACTGAAGCTTTCTTT. This gives the protein CASSSRDRETEAFF.

This clone was picked up one time. The V and J genes are TRBV7-9 and TRBJ2-3, with TRBD2 as a possible D gene (6 bases). Between the trimmed V and J ends, which lost 5 bases and 2 bases, there was a span of 17 bases. CDR3 size: 16 residues. Germline CDR1 SEHNR, CDR2 FQNEAQ (reference sequence). Written as DNA, the CDR3 is TGTGCCAGCAGCCCCGTACTGGGGGGATACACAGATACGCAGTATTTT. The encoded protein is CASSPVLGGYTDTQYF. Supplemented by reference TRBV7-9 and TRBJ2-3, the full variable domain reads DTGVSQNPRHKITKRGQNVTFRCDPISEHNRLYWYRQTLGQGPEFLTYFQNEAQLEKSRLLSDRFSAERPKGSFSTLEIQRTEQGDSAMYLCASSPVLGGYTDTQYFGPGTRLTVL.

The chain uses TRBV6-5 and TRBJ2-1; possible D gene TRBD1, 7 bases. This CDR3 contains 14 residues. V gave up 6 bases and J gave up 12 bases, with 21 bases separating them. Germline V lookup: CDR1 MNHEY, CDR2 SVGAGI. The CDR3 coding sequence is TGTGCCAGCAGACAGGGGCCCGCGGGGTTGAGGCAGTTCTTC. Its protein product is CASRQGPAGLRQFF.

The gene calls are TRBV15 and TRBJ2-7; D is undetermined. Trimming left V 3 bases short and J 7 bases short, with 13 bases between. The CDR3 covers 13 residues. Germline values: CDR1 LNHNV, CDR2 YYDKDF (reference sequence). The CDR3 reads CATSSVISGEQYF. Here the CDR3 DNA reads TGTGCCACCAGCAGCGTAATATCGGGTGAGCAGTACTTC. Full variable domain (rest looked up from reference TRBV15 and TRBJ2-7): DAMVIQNPRYQVTQFGKPVTLSCSQTLNHNVMYWYQQKSSQAPKLLFHYYDKDFNNEADTPDNFQSRRPNTSFCFLDIRSPGLGDTAMYLCATSSVISGEQYFGPGTRLTVT.

A single count supports this clone. The CDR3 is CASSYSWTVPNTEAFF. DNA of the CDR3: TGTGCCAGCAGTTACTCTTGGACAGTCCCGAACACTGAAGCTTTCTTT. The chain couples TRBV6-5 to TRBJ1-1, with D possibly matching TRBD1 (6 bases). Germline-derived CDR1 and CDR2 are MNHEY and SVGAGI. Trimming stripped 0 bases from V and 1 base from J, with 12 bases between. The CDR3 consists of 16 residues.

The chain employs TRBV23-1 and TRBJ2-1, with D maybe TRBD1 (6 bases). TRBV23-1 is placed among ORFs of uncertain function. The CDR3 extends over 15 amino acids. V was pared by 8 bases and J by 4 bases, with 18 bases between. This CDR3 is CASRLGTPTYNEQFF. The CDR3 coding sequence is TGCGCCAGCCGCCTCGGGACACCTACTTACAATGAGCAGTTCTTC.

V is TRBV5-1 and J is TRBJ2-7; 13 positions match TRBD2. The V gene end was trimmed by 4 bases and the J gene end by 2 bases; junction bases not matched to a gene: 3. Germline CDR1 and CDR2: SGHRS and YFSETQ. This CDR3 has 15 residues. CDR3 amino acids: CASSLGTSGAYEQYF. CDR3 bases: TGCGCCAGCAGCCTCGGGACTAGCGGGGCCTACGAGCAGTACTTC.

This sequence joins TRBV6-5 and TRBJ2-7; 8 bases map to TRBD2. Germline V gives CDR1 MNHEY, CDR2 SVGAGI. V was pared by 6 bases and J by 6 bases, with 7 bases of the junction left unmatched. CDR3 length: 13 amino acids. The CDR3 DNA sequence: TGTGCCAGCAGACCCGGACTAGCTAGCGAGCAGTACTTC. The encoded protein is CASRPGLASEQYF.

The chain has TRBV14 and TRBJ2-7; unclear D gene. CDR3 length: 14 amino acids. Germline CDR1 is SGHDN and CDR2 is FVKESK. The V end lost 3 bases, the J end lost 5 bases, and 14 bases lay between the germline ends. The CDR3 is CASSHLRGENEQYF. The DNA of the CDR3 is TGTGCCAGCAGCCACCTCAGAGGCGAAAACGAGCAGTACTTC.

The chain is built from TRBV27 and TRBJ2-1; 9 bases map to TRBD1. The CDR3 is made up of 16 amino acids. Trimming cost V 4 bases and J 4 bases; bases outside gene matches: 8. CDR1 and CDR2 (germline): MNHEY, SMNVEV (reference sequence). CDR3 sequence reads: CASSSLGTGPYNEQFF. In DNA form, the CDR3 reads TGTGCCAGCAGTTCGTTGGGGACAGGGCCTTACAATGAGCAGTTCTTC.

V is TRBV5-6 and J is TRBJ1-2, with unresolved D. There are 12 residues in the CDR3. Germline V gene lookup returns CDR1 SGHDT and CDR2 YYEEEE. Trimming removed 0 bases at V and 13 bases at J, with 13 bases between. The CDR3: CASSLGARLLTF. The CDR3 nucleotides are TGTGCCAGCAGCTTGGGCGCGCGCCTTCTCACCTTC. Supplemented by reference TRBV5-6 and TRBJ1-2, the full variable domain reads DAGVTQSPTHLIKTRGQQVTLRCSPKSGHDTVSWYQQALGQGPQFIFQYYEEEERQRGNFPDRFSGHQFPNYSSELNVNALLLGDSALYLCASSLGARLLTFGSGTRLTVV.

The genes are TRBV18 and TRBJ1-2, with 12 positions matching TRBD1. The V and J ends lost 1 base and 3 bases, in that order; junction bases with no gene match: 3. CDR1 is KGHSH, CDR2 LQKENI, per germline. The CDR3 runs 16 residues. The CDR3 DNA is TGTGCCAGCTCACCACAGGGACAGGGGGCGGACTATGGCTACACCTTC. Protein product: CASSPQGQGADYGYTF.

The CDR3 spells CASSEEWDTQYF. The CDR3, as DNA: TGTGCCAGCAGTGAAGAGTGGGATACGCAGTATTTT. This chain uses TRBV25-1 with TRBJ2-3; D gene uncertain. The CDR3 extends over 12 amino acids. The V end was cut by 2 bases, the J end by 6 bases, with 6 bases between. CDR1 and CDR2 from the germline V gene are MGHDK and SYGVNS.

The table lists this clone with a count of one. The chain is built from TRBV7-3 and TRBJ2-1; TRBD1 is a possible D gene (7 bases). This CDR3 is 19 amino acids long. The V end lost 0 bases, the J end lost 2 bases, and 20 bases lay between the germline ends. CDR1 and CDR2 (germline): SGHTA, FQGTGA. DNA of the CDR3: TGTGCCAGCAGCTTAACGGGCTCGGCAGGGGGGAATCCCTACAATGAGCAGTTCTTC. This gives the protein CASSLTGSAGGNPYNEQFF.

The rearrangement uses TRBV11-2 and TRBJ2-7, with D tentatively TRBD1 (6 bases). The germline V and J ends were trimmed by 5 bases and 4 bases, with 15 bases remaining between them. This CDR3 comprises 14 residues. Germline-derived CDR1 and CDR2 are SGHAT and FQNNGV. CDR3 coding DNA: TGTGCCAGCAGCAGTATAGGACAGCCTTACGAGCAGTACTTC. Translated: CASSSIGQPYEQYF.

V and J are TRBV29-1 and TRBJ2-5; D gene ambiguous. Germline CDR1 reads SQVTM; CDR2 reads ANQGSEA. V dropped 4 bases and J dropped 5 bases, with 5 bases sitting between them. This CDR3 spans 10 amino acids. Written as DNA, the CDR3 is TGCAGCGTTGTCGAGGAGACCCAGTACTTC. This sequence encodes CSVVEETQYF.

This chain uses TRBV29-1 with TRBJ1-3; D possibly corresponds to TRBD1 (6 bases). This CDR3 is built from 14 residues. Germline V gene lookup returns CDR1 SQVTM and CDR2 ANQGSEA. V lost 6 bases and J 4 bases, leaving 16 bases between the germline ends. The CDR3 here is CSVSTATGGNTIYF. As DNA, the CDR3 is TGCAGCGTCTCTACCGCGACAGGAGGAAACACCATATATTTT.

This clone has a handful of counts. The J gene is TRBJ2-4, the V gene TRBV6-5; maybe TRBD1 (6 bases). The CDR3 is made up of 14 amino acids. Trimming took 4 bases from V and 6 from J, leaving 13 bases between them. Germline V gene lookup returns CDR1 MNHEY and CDR2 SVGAGI. The CDR3 coding sequence is TGTGCCAGCAGTTCAGGGGTTGTCAGAAACATTCAGTACTTC. This gives the protein CASSSGVVRNIQYF.